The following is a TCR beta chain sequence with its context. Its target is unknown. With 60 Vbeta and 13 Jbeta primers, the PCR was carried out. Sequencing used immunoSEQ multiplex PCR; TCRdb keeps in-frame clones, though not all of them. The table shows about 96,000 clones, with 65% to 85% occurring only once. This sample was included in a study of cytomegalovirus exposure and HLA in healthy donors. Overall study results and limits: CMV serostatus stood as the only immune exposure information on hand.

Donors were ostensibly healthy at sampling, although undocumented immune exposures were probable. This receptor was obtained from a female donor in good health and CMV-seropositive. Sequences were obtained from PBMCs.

CDR3 loop: CASSLGTNNQPQHF. CDR3 bases: TGTGCCAGCAGCTTAGGGACAAACAATCAGCCCCAGCATTTT. The chain links TRBV7-2 to TRBJ1-5; possible D gene TRBD1, 5 bases. CDR3 length equals 14 residues. Between the trimmed V and J ends, which lost 1 base and 3 bases, there was a span of 7 bases. Germline assignment: CDR1 SGHTA and CDR2 FQGNSA.